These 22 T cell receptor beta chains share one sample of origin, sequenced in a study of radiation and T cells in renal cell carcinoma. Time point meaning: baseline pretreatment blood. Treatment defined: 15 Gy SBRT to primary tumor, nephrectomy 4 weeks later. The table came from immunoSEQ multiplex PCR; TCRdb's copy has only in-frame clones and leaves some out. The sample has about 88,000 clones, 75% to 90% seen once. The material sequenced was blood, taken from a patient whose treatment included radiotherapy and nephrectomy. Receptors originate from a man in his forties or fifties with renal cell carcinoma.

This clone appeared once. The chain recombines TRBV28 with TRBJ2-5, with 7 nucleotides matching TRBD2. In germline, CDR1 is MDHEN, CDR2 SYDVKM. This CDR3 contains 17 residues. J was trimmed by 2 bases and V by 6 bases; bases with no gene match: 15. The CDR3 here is CASSPLRSSGLQETQYF. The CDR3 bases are TGTGCCAGCAGCCCGTTAAGGTCTAGCGGATTACAAGAGACCCAGTACTTC.

In DNA, the CDR3 is TGCGCCAGCAGCTTGGGACAGGGCTCCTACGAGCAGTACTTC. This translates into CASSLGQGSYEQYF. The rearrangement joins TRBV5-1 to TRBJ2-7, with 7 nucleotides matching TRBD1. V lost 0 bases to trimming and J lost 0 bases; unmatched junction nucleotides: 0. The germline CDR1 and CDR2 sequences are SGHRS and YFSETQ. This CDR3 contains 14 residues.

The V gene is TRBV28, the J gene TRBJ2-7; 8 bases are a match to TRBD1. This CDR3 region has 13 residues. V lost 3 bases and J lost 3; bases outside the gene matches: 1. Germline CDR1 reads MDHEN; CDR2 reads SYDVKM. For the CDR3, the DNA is TGTGCCAGCAGTTTCGGACAGGGCTACGAGCAGTACTTC. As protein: CASSFGQGYEQYF. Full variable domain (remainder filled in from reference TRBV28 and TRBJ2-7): DVKVTQSSRYLVKRTGEKVFLECVQDMDHENMFWYRQDPGLGLRLIYFSYDVKMKEKGDIPEGYSVSREKKERFSLILESASTNQTSMYLCASSFGQGYEQYFGPGTRLTVT.

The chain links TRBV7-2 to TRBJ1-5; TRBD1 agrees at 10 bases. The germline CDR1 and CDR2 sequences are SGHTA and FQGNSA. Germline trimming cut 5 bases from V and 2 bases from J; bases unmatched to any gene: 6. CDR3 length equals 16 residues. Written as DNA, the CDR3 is TGTGCCAGCAGCAAGTGGACAGGGGGTGGCAATCAGCCCCAGCATTTT. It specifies CASSKWTGGGNQPQHF.

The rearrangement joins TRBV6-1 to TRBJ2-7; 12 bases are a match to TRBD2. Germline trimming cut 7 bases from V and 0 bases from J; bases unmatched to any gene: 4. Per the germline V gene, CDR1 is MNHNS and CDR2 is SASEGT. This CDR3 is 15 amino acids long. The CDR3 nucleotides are TGTGCCAGCACTTTGACTAGCGGGAGCTCCTACGAGCAGTACTTC. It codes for CASTLTSGSSYEQYF.

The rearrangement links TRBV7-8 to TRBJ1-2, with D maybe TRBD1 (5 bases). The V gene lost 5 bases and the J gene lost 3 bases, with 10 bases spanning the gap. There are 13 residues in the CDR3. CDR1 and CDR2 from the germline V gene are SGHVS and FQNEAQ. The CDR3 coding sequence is TGTGCCAGCAGCAAGGGGAGAGACTATGGCTACACCTTC. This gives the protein CASSKGRDYGYTF.

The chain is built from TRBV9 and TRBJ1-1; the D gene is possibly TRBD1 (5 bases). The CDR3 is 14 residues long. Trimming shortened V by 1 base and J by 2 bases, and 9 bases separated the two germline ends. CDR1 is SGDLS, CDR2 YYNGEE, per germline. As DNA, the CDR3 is TGTGCCAGCAGCGTATCAGGGTTTAACACTGAAGCTTTCTTT. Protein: CASSVSGFNTEAFF. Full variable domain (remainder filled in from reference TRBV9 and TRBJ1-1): DSGVTQTPKHLITATGQRVTLRCSPRSGDLSVYWYQQSLDQGLQFLIQYYNGEERAKGNILERFSAQQFPDLHSELNLSSLELGDSALYFCASSVSGFNTEAFFGQGTRLTVV.

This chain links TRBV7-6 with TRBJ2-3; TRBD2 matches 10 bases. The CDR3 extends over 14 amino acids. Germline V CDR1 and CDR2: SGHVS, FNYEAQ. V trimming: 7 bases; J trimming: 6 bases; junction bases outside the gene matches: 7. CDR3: CASTTPGLADTQYF. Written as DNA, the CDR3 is TGTGCCAGCACCACCCCGGGACTAGCGGATACGCAGTATTTT.

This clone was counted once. CDR3 loop: CASSLSGATEAFF. CDR3 sequence (DNA): TGTGCCAGCAGCTTATCGGGTGCCACTGAAGCTTTCTTT. The rearrangement uses TRBV11-2 and TRBJ1-1; D unresolved. Looked up from germline, CDR1 is SGHAT and CDR2 is FQNNGV. The CDR3 runs to 13 residues. V was pared by 2 bases and J by 4 bases, with 8 bases between.

In DNA form, the CDR3 reads TGTGCCAGCAGCGCGGGGATCTCCTACAATGAGCAGTTCTTC. Its translation is CASSAGISYNEQFF. J is TRBJ2-1 and V is TRBV9; D may be TRBD2 (5 bases). There are 14 residues in the CDR3. With 3 bases removed from V and 0 bases from J, the gap between germline ends came to 7 bases. Germline lookup yields CDR1 SGDLS and CDR2 YYNGEE.

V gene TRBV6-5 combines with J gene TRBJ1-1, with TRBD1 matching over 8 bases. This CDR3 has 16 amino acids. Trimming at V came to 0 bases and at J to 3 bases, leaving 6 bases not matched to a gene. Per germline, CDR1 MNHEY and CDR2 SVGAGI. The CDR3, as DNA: TGTGCCAGCAGTTACTCGACCCACAGGGGGGACACTGAAGCTTTCTTT. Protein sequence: CASSYSTHRGDTEAFF.

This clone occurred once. CDR3 in amino acids: CASSPPAGNTEAFF. For the CDR3, the DNA is TGTGCCAGCTCACCTCCGGCGGGTAACACTGAAGCTTTCTTT. This chain connects TRBV18 to TRBJ1-1; no clear D. CDR3 size: 14 residues. Deletions cut 3 bases from V and 2 bases from J, with 10 bases between. Germline CDR1 reads KGHSH; CDR2 reads LQKENI.

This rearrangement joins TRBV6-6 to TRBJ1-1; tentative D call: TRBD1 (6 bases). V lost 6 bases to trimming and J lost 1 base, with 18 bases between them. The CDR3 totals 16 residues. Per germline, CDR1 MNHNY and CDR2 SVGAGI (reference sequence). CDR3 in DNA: TGTGCCAGCAGACGATTTCTCCGGGACACGAACACTGAAGCTTTCTTT. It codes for CASRRFLRDTNTEAFF.

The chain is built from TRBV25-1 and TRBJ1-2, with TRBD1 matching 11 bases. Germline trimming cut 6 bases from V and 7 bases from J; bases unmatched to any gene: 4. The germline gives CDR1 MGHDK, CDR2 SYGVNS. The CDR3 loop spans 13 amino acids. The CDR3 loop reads CASSSGQGVGYTF. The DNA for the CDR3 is TGTGCCAGCAGCTCGGGACAGGGGGTTGGCTACACCTTC.

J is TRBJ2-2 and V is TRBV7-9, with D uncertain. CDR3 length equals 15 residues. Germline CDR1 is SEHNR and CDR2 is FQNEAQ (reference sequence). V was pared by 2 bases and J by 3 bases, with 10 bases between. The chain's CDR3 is CASSLRRRDTGELFF. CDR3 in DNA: TGTGCCAGCAGCTTACGCCGTCGGGACACCGGGGAGCTGTTTTTT.

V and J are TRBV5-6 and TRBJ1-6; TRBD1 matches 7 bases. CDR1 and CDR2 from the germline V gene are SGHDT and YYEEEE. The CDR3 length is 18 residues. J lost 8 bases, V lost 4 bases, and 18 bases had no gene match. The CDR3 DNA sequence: TGTGCCAGCAGCCTCCGGGACAGCGTTTATAGCGTTGATTCACCCCTCCACTTT. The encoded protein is CASSLRDSVYSVDSPLHF.

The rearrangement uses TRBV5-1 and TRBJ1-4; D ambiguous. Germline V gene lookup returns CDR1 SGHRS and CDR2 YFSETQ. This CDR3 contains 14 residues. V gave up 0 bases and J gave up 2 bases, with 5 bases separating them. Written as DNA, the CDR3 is TGCGCCAGCAGCTTGGGACGGACTAATGAAAAACTGTTTTTT. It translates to CASSLGRTNEKLFF.

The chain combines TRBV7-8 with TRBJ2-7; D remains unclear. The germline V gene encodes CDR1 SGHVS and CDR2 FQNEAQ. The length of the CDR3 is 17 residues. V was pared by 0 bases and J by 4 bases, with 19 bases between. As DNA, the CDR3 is TGTGCCAGCAGCTTAGCGGGCTTGGTTGGGCAGGCATACGAGCAGTACTTC. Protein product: CASSLAGLVGQAYEQYF.

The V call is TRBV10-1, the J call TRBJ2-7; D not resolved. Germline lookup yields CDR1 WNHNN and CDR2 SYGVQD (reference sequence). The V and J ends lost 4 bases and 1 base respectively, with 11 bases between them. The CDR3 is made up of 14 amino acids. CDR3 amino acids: CASSARTVSYEQYF. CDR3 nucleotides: TGCGCCAGCAGTGCTCGGACGGTTTCCTACGAGCAGTACTTC.

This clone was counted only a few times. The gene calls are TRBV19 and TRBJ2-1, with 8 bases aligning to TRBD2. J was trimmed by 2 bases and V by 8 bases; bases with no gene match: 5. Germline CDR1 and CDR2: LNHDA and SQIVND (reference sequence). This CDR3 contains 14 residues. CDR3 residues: CASEVSGTYNEQFF. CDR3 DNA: TGTGCCAGTGAAGTTAGCGGGACCTACAATGAGCAGTTCTTC.

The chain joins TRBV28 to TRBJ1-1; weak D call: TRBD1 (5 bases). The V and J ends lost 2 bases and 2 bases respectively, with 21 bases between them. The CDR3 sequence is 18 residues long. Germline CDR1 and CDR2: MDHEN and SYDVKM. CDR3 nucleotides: TGTGCCAGCAGTTTAGGTCGGTGGGGATCTAGGGGCAACACTGAAGCTTTCTTT. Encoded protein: CASSLGRWGSRGNTEAFF. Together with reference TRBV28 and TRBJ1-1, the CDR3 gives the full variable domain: DVKVTQSSRYLVKRTGEKVFLECVQDMDHENMFWYRQDPGLGLRLIYFSYDVKMKEKGDIPEGYSVSREKKERFSLILESASTNQTSMYLCASSLGRWGSRGNTEAFFGQGTRLTVV.

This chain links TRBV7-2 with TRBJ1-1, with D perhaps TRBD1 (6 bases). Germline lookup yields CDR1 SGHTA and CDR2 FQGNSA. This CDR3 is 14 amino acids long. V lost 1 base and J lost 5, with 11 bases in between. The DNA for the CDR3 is TGTGCCAGCAGCTTAGGAGGCCAGGGGACTGAAGCTTTCTTT. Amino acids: CASSLGGQGTEAFF.